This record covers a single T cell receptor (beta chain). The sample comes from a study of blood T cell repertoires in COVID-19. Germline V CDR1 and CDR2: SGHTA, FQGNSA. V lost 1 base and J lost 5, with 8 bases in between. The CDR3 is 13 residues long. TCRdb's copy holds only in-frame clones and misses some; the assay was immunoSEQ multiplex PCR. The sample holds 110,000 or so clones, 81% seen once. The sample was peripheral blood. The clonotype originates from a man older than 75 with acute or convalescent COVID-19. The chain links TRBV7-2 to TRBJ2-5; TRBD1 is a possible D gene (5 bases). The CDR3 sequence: CASSLGRAETQYF. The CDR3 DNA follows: TGTGCCAGCAGCTTAGGCAGGGCGGAGACCCAGTACTTC.